This T cell receptor beta chain is from a study of blood T cell repertoires in COVID-19. The CDR3 sequence is 15 residues long. Germline assignment: CDR1 MNHEY and CDR2 SMNVEV (reference sequence). V was shortened by 0 bases and J by 4 bases, with 12 bases between the two germline ends. Method: immunoSEQ multiplex PCR; TCRdb's copy keeps in-frame clones and lacks some. The table includes under 100,000 clones, 70% to 90% detected once. Sequencing was done on a sample of peripheral blood. The chain recombines TRBV27 with TRBJ1-2, with TRBD1 as a possible D gene (5 bases). The origin of this receptor is a man aged 40-55 years with acute or convalescent COVID-19. In DNA, the CDR3 is TGTGCCAGCAGTTTATCGGCAGGGATCTCCTATGGCTACACCTTC. Amino acid sequence: CASSLSAGISYGYTF.